Given below is one TCR beta chain in context. These data are taken from a study of blood T cell repertoires in COVID-19. Authors' analysis steps: From reference gene primer amplification, estimates of nucleated cell counts were derived. Generated by immunoSEQ multiplex PCR, the TCRdb table keeps only in-frame clones and is missing some. The V and J calls and clone size come from that table; D and trimming were worked out from the DNA. The sample contains about 160,000 clones, 86% of which appear only once. V shed 6 bases and J shed 0 bases, with 12 bases lying between them. Germline V CDR1 and CDR2: LNHDA, SQIVND (reference sequence). The CDR3 runs to 15 residues.

Sequenced sample: peripheral blood. This clonotype was obtained from a woman aged 70-85 years with acute or convalescent COVID-19. The V call is TRBV19, the J call TRBJ1-5; D gene ambiguous. DNA of the CDR3: TGTGCCAGTAGCACGGCCCGGGGTAGCAATCAGCCCCAGCATTTT. Its protein product is CASSTARGSNQPQHF.